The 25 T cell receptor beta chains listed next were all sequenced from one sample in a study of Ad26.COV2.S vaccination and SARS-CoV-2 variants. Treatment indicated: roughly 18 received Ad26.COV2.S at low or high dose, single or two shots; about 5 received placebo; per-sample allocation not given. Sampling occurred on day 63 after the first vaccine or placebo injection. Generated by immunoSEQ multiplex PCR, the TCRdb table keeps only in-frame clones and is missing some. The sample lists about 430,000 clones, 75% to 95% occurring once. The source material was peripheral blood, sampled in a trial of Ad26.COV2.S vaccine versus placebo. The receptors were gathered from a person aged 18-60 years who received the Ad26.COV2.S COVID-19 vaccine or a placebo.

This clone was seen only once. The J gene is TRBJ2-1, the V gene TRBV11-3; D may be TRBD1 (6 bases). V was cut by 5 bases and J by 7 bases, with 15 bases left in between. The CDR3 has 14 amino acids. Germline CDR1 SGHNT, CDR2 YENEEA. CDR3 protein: CASSPGPGVNEQFF. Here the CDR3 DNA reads TGTGCCAGCAGCCCGGGACCAGGGGTTAATGAGCAGTTCTTC. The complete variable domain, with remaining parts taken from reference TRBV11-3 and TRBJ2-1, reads EAGVVQSPRYKIIEKKQPVAFWCNPISGHNTLYWYLQNLGQGPELLIRYENEEAVDDSQLPKDRFSAERLKGVDSTLKIQPAELGDSAVYLCASSPGPGVNEQFFGPGTRLTVL.

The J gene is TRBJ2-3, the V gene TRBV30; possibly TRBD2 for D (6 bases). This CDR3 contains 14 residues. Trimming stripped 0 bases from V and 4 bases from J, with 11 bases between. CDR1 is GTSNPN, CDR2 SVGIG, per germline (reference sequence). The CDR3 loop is CAWSVRLDSDTQYF. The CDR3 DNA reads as TGTGCCTGGAGTGTAAGACTAGACTCAGATACGCAGTATTTT.

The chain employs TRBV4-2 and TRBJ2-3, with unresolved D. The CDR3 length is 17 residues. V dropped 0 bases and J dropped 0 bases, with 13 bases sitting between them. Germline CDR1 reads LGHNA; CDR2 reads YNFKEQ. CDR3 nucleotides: TGTGCCAGCAGCCAAGATGGGCAGGTGAGAAGCACAGATACGCAGTATTTT. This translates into CASSQDGQVRSTDTQYF.

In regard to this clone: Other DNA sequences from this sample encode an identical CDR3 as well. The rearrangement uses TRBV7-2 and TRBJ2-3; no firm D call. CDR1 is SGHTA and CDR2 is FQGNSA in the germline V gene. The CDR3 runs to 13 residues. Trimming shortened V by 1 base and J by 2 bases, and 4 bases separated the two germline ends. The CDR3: CASSLVVTDTQYF. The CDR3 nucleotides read TGTGCCAGCAGCTTAGTAGTCACAGATACGCAGTATTTT.

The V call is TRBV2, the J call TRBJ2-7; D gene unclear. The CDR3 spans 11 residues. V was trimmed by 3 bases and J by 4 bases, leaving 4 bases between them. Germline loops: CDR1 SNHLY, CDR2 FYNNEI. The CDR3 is CASSETYEQYF. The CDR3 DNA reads TGTGCCAGCAGTGAGACTTACGAGCAGTACTTC.

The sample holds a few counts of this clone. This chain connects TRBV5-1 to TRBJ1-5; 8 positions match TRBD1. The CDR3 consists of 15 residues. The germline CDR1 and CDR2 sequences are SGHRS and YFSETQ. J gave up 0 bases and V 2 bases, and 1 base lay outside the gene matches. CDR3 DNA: TGCGCCAGCAGCTTAACAGGGGGTAGCAATCAGCCCCAGCATTTT. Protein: CASSLTGGSNQPQHF.

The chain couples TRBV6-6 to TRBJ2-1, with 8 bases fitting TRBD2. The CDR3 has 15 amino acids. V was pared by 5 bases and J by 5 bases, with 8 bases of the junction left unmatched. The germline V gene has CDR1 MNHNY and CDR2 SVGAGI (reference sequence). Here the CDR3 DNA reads TGTGCCAGCAGTCAGAAGCGGGAGTCACACAATGAGCAGTTCTTC. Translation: CASSQKRESHNEQFF.

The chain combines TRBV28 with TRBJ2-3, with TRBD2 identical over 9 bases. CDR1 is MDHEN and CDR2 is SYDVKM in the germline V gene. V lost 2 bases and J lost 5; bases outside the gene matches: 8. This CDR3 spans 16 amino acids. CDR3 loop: CASSLAGTSFGDTQYF. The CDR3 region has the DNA TGTGCCAGCAGTTTAGCTGGGACTAGCTTCGGAGATACGCAGTATTTT.

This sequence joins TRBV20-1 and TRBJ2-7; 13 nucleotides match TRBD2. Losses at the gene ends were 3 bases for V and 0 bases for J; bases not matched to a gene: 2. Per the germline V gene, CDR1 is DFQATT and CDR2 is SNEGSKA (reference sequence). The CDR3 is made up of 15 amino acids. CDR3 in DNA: TGCAGTGCTAGTGGACTAGCGGGAGACTCCTACGAGCAGTACTTC. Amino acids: CSASGLAGDSYEQYF.

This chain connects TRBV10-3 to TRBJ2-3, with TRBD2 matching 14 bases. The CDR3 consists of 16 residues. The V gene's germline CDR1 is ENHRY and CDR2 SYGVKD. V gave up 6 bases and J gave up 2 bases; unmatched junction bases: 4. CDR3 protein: CAIRWGLAGDTDTQYF. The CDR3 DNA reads TGTGCCATCAGATGGGGACTAGCGGGAGACACAGATACGCAGTATTTT.

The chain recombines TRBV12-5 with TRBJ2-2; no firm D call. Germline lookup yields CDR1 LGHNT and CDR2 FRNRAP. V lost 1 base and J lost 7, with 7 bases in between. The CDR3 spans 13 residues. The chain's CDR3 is CASGLAQNGELFF. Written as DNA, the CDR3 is TGTGCTAGTGGTTTGGCACAGAACGGGGAGCTGTTTTTT.

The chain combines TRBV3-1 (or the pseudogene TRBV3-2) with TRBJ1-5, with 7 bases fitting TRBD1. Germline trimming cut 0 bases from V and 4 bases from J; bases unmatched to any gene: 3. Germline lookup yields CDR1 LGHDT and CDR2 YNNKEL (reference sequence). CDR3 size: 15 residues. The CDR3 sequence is CASSQDMGQNQPQHF. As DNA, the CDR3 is TGTGCCAGCAGCCAAGATATGGGACAGAATCAGCCCCAGCATTTT.

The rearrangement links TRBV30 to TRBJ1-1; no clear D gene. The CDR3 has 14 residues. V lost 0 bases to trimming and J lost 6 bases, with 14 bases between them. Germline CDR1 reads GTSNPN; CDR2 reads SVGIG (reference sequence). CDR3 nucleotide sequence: TGTGCCTGGAGTGTACTGACTGGGAGGGCTGAAGCTTTCTTT. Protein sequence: CAWSVLTGRAEAFF.

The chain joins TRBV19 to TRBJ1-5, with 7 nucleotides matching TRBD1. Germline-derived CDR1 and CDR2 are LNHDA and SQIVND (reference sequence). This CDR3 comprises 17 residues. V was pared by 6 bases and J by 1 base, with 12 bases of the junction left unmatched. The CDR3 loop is CASSLVGQAPSNQPQHF. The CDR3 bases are TGTGCCAGTAGCCTTGTTGGACAGGCACCAAGCAATCAGCCCCAGCATTTT. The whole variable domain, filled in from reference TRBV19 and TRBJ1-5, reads DGGITQSPKYLFRKEGQNVTLSCEQNLNHDAMYWYRQDPGQGLRLIYYSQIVNDFQKGDIAEGYSVSREKKESFPLTVTSAQKNPTAFYLCASSLVGQAPSNQPQHFGDGTRLSIL.

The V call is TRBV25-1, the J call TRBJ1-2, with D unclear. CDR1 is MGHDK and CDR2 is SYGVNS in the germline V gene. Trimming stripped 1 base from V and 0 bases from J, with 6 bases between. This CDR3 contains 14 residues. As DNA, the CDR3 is TGTGCCAGCAGTGAATTTGGGGCTAACTATGGCTACACCTTC. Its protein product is CASSEFGANYGYTF.

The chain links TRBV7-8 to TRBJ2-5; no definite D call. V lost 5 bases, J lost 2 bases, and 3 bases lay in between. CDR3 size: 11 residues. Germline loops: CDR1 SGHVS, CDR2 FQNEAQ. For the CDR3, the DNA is TGTGCCAGCAGCCGGCAAGAGACCCAGTACTTC. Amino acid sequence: CASSRQETQYF.

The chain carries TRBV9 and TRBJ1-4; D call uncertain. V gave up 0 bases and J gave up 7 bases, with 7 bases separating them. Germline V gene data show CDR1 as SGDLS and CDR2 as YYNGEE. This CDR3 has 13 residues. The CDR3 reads CASSVVPGEKLFF. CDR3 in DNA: TGTGCCAGCAGCGTAGTACCGGGTGAAAAACTGTTTTTT.

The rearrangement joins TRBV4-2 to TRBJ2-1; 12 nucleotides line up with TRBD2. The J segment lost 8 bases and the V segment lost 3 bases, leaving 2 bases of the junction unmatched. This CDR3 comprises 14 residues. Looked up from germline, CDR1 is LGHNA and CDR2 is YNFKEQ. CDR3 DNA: TGTGCCAGCAGCCACAGACTAGCGGGAGATGAGCAGTTCTTC. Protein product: CASSHRLAGDEQFF.

CDR3 sequence reads: CASSQGSMNYEQYF. CDR3 nucleotides: TGCGCCAGCAGCCAAGGCTCAATGAACTACGAGCAGTACTTC. V is TRBV4-3 and J is TRBJ2-7, with D hard to call. Germline values: CDR1 LGHNA, CDR2 YSLEER. V lost 1 base and J lost 3, with 10 bases in between. The CDR3 has 14 amino acids.

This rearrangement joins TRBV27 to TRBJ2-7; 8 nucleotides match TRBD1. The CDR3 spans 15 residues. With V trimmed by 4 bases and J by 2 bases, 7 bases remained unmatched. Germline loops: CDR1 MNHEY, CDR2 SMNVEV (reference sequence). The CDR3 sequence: CASSSWTGIAYEQYF. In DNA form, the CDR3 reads TGTGCCAGCAGTTCATGGACAGGGATAGCCTACGAGCAGTACTTC.

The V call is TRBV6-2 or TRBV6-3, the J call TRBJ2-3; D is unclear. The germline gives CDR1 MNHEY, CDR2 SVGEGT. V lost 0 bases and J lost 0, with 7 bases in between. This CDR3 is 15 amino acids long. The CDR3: CASSYSDESTDTQYF. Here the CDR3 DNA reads TGTGCCAGCAGTTACTCGGATGAGAGCACAGATACGCAGTATTTT.

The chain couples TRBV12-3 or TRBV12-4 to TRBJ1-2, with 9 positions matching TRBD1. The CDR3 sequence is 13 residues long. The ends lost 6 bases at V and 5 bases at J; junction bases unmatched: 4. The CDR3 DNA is TGTGCCAGCAGGACAGGGGGGACATATGGCTACACCTTC. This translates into CASRTGGTYGYTF.

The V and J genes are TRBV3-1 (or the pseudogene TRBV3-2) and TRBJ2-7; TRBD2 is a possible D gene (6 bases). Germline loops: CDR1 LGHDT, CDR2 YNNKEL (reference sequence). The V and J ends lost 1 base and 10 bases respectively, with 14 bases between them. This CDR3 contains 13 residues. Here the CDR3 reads CASSQAGRGSQYF. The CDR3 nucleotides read TGTGCCAGCAGCCAAGCGGGACGGGGGTCCCAGTACTTC.

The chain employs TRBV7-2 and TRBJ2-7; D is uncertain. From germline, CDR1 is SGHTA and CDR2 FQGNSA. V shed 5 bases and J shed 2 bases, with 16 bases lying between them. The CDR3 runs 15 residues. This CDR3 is CASSHPGQTPYEQYF. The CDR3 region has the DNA TGTGCCAGCAGCCACCCCGGGCAGACTCCCTACGAGCAGTACTTC.

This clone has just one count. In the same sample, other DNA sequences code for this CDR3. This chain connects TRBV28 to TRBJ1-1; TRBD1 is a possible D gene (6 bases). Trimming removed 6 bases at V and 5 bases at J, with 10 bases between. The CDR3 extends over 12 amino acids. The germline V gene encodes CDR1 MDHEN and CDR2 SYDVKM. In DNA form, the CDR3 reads TGTGCCAGCAGCCTCAGGGGAACTGAAGCTTTCTTT. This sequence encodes CASSLRGTEAFF.